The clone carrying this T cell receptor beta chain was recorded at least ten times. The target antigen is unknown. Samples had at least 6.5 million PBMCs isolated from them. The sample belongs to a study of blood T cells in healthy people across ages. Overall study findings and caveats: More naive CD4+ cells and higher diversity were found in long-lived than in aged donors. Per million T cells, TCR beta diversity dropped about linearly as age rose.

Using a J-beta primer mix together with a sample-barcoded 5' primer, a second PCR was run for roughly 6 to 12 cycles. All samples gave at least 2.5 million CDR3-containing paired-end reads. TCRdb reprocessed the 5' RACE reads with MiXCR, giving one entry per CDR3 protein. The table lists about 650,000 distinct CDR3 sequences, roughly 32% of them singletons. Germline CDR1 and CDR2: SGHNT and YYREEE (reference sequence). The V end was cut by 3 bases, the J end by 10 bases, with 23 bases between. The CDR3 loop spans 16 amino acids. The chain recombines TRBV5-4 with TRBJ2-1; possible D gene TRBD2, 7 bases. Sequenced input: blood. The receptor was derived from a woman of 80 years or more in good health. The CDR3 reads CASSWGGGGASREQFF. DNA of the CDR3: TGTGCCAGCAGCTGGGGGGGGGGCGGGGCCTCAAGGGAGCAGTTCTTC. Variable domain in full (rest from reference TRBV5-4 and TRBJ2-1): ETGVTQSPTHLIKTRGQQVTLRCSSQSGHNTVSWYQQALGQGPQFIFQYYREEENGRGNFPPRFSGLQFPNYSSELNVNALELDDSALYLCASSWGGGGASREQFFGPGTRLTVL.